This T cell receptor (beta chain) was sequenced for a study of T cells in Graves' hyperthyroidism and ophthalmopathy. V was shortened by 5 bases and J by 4 bases, with 15 bases between the two germline ends. The CDR3 is made up of 14 amino acids. The germline CDR1 and CDR2 sequences are SNHLY and FYNNEI. This clonotype was observed once. Its antigen is not identified. Researchers amplified the TCR beta CDR3 regions from RNA transcripts. An initial round of RT-PCR targeting the TCR CDR3 relied on the HTBI primer set. TCRdb re-called the multiplex PCR reads through MiXCR, storing one row per CDR3 protein. The sample shows 450,000 to 700,000 distinct CDR3 sequences, roughly 50% of them seen only once. General study points: Blood shared most expanded thyroid clonotypes above 0.001.

The specimen sequenced was peripheral blood or thyroid tissue (not recorded which). V is TRBV2 and J is TRBJ2-7; D gene ambiguous. The TCR originated in an adult woman with Graves' disease, either hyperthyroidism or ophthalmopathy (not recorded which). DNA of the CDR3: TGTGCCAGCAGTTCATCGGGTCCCAGGTACGAGCAGTACTTC. Translation: CASSSSGPRYEQYF.